Below, 7 T cell receptor beta chains from the same sample are listed, as sequenced in a study of control samples from healthy donors and cancer patients. Repertoires were generated with immunoSEQ multiplex PCR, while TCRdb's copy carries only in-frame clones and drops some. The table shows around 72,000 clones, with about four fifths occurring only once. The sequenced sample was blood. The receptors were gathered from a middle-aged man in good health.

The chain employs TRBV23-1 and TRBJ1-5; TRBD1 matches at 7 bases. TRBV23-1 is designated an ORF whose function remains uncertain. V was clipped by 0 bases and J by 1 base; unmatched bases: 12. The CDR3 sequence is 19 residues long. CDR3 in DNA: TGCGCCAGCAGTCAATCCCGAGACAGGGAGTTTCGGAGCAATCAGCCCCAGCATTTT. This gives the protein CASSQSRDREFRSNQPQHF.

V is TRBV5-6 and J is TRBJ1-2, with TRBD1 matching over 9 bases. Trimming at V came to 7 bases and at J to 3 bases, leaving 4 bases not matched to a gene. This CDR3 contains 13 residues. Germline loops: CDR1 SGHDT, CDR2 YYEEEE. The CDR3 nucleotides read TGTGCCAGCCTCCGGACAGGGGACTATGGCTACACCTTC. Amino acid sequence: CASLRTGDYGYTF.

The V and J genes are TRBV10-2 and TRBJ2-7; weak D call: TRBD1 (5 bases). CDR3 size: 14 residues. V was clipped by 6 bases and J by 3 bases, with 15 bases between them. Germline loops: CDR1 WSHSY, CDR2 SAAADI. This CDR3 is CASSAGLGDYEQYF. The CDR3 DNA reads as TGCGCCAGCAGCGCAGGGTTAGGTGACTACGAGCAGTACTTC.

V and J are TRBV6-2 or TRBV6-3 and TRBJ1-1; 10 bases are a match to TRBD1. Looked up from germline, CDR1 is MNHEY and CDR2 is SVGEGT. V lost 6 bases, J lost 3 bases, and 7 bases stayed unmatched. CDR3 size: 15 residues. CDR3 nucleotide sequence: TGTGCCAGCAGCCGACGAGGACAGGGGGACACTGAAGCTTTCTTT. It specifies CASSRRGQGDTEAFF.

This chain connects TRBV30 to TRBJ2-5, with 7 bases matching TRBD2. This CDR3 spans 14 amino acids. The V segment lost 0 bases and the J segment 1 base; nucleotides outside the gene matches: 2. CDR1 is GTSNPN, CDR2 SVGIG, per germline (reference sequence). This CDR3 is CAWSVRLAQETQYF. CDR3 nucleotide sequence: TGTGCCTGGAGTGTACGACTAGCCCAAGAGACCCAGTACTTC.

V and J are TRBV7-9 and TRBJ2-1; the D is unclear. V was cut by 3 bases and J by 9 bases, with 9 bases left in between. The V gene's germline CDR1 is SEHNR and CDR2 FQNEAQ (reference sequence). The CDR3 sequence is 12 residues long. Here the CDR3 reads CASSFSFSEQFF. The CDR3 DNA reads TGTGCCAGCAGCTTCAGCTTCAGTGAGCAGTTCTTC.

The V and J genes are TRBV28 and TRBJ2-7; 16 bases line up with TRBD2. Germline V gives CDR1 MDHEN, CDR2 SYDVKM. This CDR3 contains 16 residues. The ends lost 5 bases at V and 2 bases at J; junction bases unmatched: 3. CDR3 residues: CASSTGTSGRAYEQYF. In DNA, the CDR3 is TGTGCCAGCAGTACCGGGACTAGCGGGAGGGCCTACGAGCAGTACTTC. The full variable domain, in which reference TRBV28 and TRBJ2-7 provide the parts outside the CDR3, is DVKVTQSSRYLVKRTGEKVFLECVQDMDHENMFWYRQDPGLGLRLIYFSYDVKMKEKGDIPEGYSVSREKKERFSLILESASTNQTSMYLCASSTGTSGRAYEQYFGPGTRLTVT.